This T cell receptor beta chain was retrieved from a study of blood T cell repertoires in COVID-19. Overall study context: Italy, Spain and the United States were the sources of the convalescent and acute COVID-19 samples.

Germline values: CDR1 KGHSH, CDR2 LQKENI. This CDR3 has 13 residues. Trimming removed 4 bases from V and 6 bases from J, with 12 bases in between. Assay used: immunoSEQ multiplex PCR; TCRdb lists only in-frame clones, some missing. The sample records around 400,000 clones, more than 85% being singletons. The clonotype was recovered from a woman aged 40 to 49 who had been exposed to COVID-19. Material: PBMCs or T cells enriched from blood (not recorded which). The V gene is TRBV18, the J gene TRBJ1-2; D is ambiguous. The CDR3 sequence is CASSQRAENGYTF. CDR3 DNA sequence: TGTGCCAGCTCACAGAGAGCCGAGAATGGCTACACCTTC.